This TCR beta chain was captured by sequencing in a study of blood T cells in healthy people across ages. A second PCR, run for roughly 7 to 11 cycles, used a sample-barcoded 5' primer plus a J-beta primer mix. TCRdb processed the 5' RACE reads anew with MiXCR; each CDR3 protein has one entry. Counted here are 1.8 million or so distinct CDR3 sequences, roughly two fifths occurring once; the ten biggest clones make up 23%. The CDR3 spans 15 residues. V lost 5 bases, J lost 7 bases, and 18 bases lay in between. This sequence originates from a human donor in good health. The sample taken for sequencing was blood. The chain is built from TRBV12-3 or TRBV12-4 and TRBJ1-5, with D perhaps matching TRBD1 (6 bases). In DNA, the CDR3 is TGTGCCAGCAGTCCTCAGTTGGGGGCCCGGCAGCCCCAGCATTTT. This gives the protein CASSPQLGARQPQHF.